The TCR beta chain under discussion was sequenced for a study of monozygotic twins with cystic fibrosis. Overall study results and limits: Co-twins had the most similar V usage for 13 of 16 pairs, J for 8.

V was cut by 5 bases and J by 6 bases, with 13 bases left in between. The germline CDR1 and CDR2 sequences are SGHVS and FQNEAQ. The CDR3 sequence is 13 residues long. In the case of this clone: Its specificity is not known.

Produced via immunoSEQ multiplex PCR; TCRdb's table is partial and in-frame only. The table lists 32,000 or so clones, more than 90% of them singletons, with 0.85% to 1% in the top ten. The V gene is TRBV7-8, the J gene TRBJ1-2; tentative D call: TRBD1 (5 bases). The sequence was obtained from a girl aged 2-15 years with cystic fibrosis. Sequencing was performed on blood. For the CDR3, the DNA is TGTGCCAGCAGCCCTCGAGGGGCGGATGGCTACACCTTC. Protein: CASSPRGADGYTF.